This paragraph reports one T cell receptor beta chain. Other DNA sequences in this specimen translate into the identical CDR3. The data derive from a study of OX40 agonist ivuxolimab in advanced cancers. Libraries were prepared by immunoSEQ multiplex PCR; TCRdb keeps only in-frame clonotypes and omits some of them. The table has approximately 87,000 clones, about 93% seen once. The CDR3 length is 15 residues. V lost 0 bases and J 0 bases, leaving 8 bases between the germline ends. The V gene's germline CDR1 is SGDLS and CDR2 YYNGEE. The receptor was isolated from an adult with an advanced solid tumor such as melanoma, head and neck, liver or kidney cancer. This sequence joins TRBV9 and TRBJ2-3; D gene ambiguous. Here the sequenced sample was CD4+ or CD8+ T cells sorted from blood, taken in a trial of the OX40 agonist ivuxolimab. Written as DNA, the CDR3 is TGTGCCAGCAGCGTAGAGTGGGGAAGCACAGATACGCAGTATTTT. Its translation: CASSVEWGSTDTQYF.